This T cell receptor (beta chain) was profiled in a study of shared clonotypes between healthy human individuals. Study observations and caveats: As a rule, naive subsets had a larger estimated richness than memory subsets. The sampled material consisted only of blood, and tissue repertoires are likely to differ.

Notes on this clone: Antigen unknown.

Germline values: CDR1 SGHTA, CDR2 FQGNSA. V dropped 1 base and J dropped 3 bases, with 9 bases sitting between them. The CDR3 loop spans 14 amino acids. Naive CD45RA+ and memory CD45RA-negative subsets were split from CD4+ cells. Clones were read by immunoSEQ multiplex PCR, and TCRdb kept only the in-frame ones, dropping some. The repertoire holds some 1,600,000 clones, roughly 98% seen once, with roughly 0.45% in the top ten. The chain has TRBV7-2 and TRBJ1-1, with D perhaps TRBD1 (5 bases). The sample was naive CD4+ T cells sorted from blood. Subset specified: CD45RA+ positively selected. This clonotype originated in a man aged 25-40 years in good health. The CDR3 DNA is TGTGCCAGCAGCTTAGAGGGACGAGACACTGAAGCTTTCTTT. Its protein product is CASSLEGRDTEAFF.